The 9 T cell receptor beta chains reported below all come from one sample, sequenced in a study of Tregs in tolerant kidney transplant recipients. The data were produced by immunoSEQ multiplex PCR, yet TCRdb's version contains in-frame clones alone and is incomplete. The table shows tens of thousands of clones, with roughly 84% occurring only once. The sequencing input was CD4+ T cells from blood. These receptors came from a human donor in good health.

V usage is TRBV6-6 and J usage is TRBJ1-2; D ambiguous. Trimming took off 7 bases at V and 4 bases at J, with 16 bases between the two ends. CDR3 length equals 14 residues. Looked up from germline, CDR1 is MNHNY and CDR2 is SVGAGI (reference sequence). The CDR3 region is CASNREIPGYGYTF. CDR3 nucleotide sequence: TGTGCCAGCAATCGGGAGATTCCGGGCTATGGCTACACCTTC.

The chain has TRBV30 and TRBJ1-3; no definite D call. With 1 base removed from V and 2 bases from J, the gap between germline ends came to 3 bases. CDR1 GTSNPN and CDR2 SVGIG come from the germline V gene (reference sequence). This CDR3 has 12 amino acids. The CDR3 region has the DNA TGTGCCTGGAGTGGCCCTGGAAACACCATATATTTT. This sequence encodes CAWSGPGNTIYF. Complete variable domain (other parts from reference TRBV30 and TRBJ1-3): SQTIHQWPATLVQPVGSPLSLECTVEGTSNPNLYWYRQAAGRGLQLLFYSVGIGQISSEVPQNLSASRPQDRQFILSSKKLLLSDSGFYLCAWSGPGNTIYFGEGSWLTVV.

This clone was counted a few times. This chain links TRBV12-5 with TRBJ2-5; the D is unclear. The V end was cut by 7 bases, the J end by 5 bases, with 14 bases between. This CDR3 region has 13 residues. Germline V gives CDR1 LGHNT, CDR2 FRNRAP. The CDR3 loop is CASVPGVGETQYF. DNA of the CDR3: TGTGCTAGTGTTCCCGGAGTTGGGGAGACCCAGTACTTC. The full variable domain, completed using reference TRBV12-5 and TRBJ2-5, is DARVTQTPRHKVTEMGQEVTMRCQPILGHNTVFWYRQTMMQGLELLAYFRNRAPLDDSGMPKDRFSAEMPDATLATLKIQPSEPRDSAVYFCASVPGVGETQYFGPGTRLLVL.

V gene TRBV12-5 combines with J gene TRBJ2-3, with D unresolved. Between the trimmed V and J ends, which lost 2 bases and 0 bases, there was a span of 9 bases. Germline V gene lookup returns CDR1 LGHNT and CDR2 FRNRAP. The CDR3 is 15 amino acids. The DNA for the CDR3 is TGTGCTAGTGGTTTGTGGAGAGGCAGCACAGATACGCAGTATTTT. It yields the protein CASGLWRGSTDTQYF.

This chain links TRBV29-1 with TRBJ2-1, with D perhaps matching TRBD1 (5 bases). Looked up from germline, CDR1 is SQVTM and CDR2 is ANQGSEA. This CDR3 comprises 13 residues. V was trimmed by 4 bases and J by 5 bases, leaving 12 bases between them. The CDR3 DNA is TGCAGCGTTGGGGGCCGGAACCACAATGAGCAGTTCTTC. It yields the protein CSVGGRNHNEQFF.

The chain recombines TRBV6-5 with TRBJ1-2; D is perhaps TRBD1 (6 bases). Germline V gives CDR1 MNHEY, CDR2 SVGAGI. This CDR3 is built from 15 residues. V was shortened by 2 bases and J by 4 bases, with 14 bases between the two germline ends. CDR3 residues: CASSYGGDNLYGYTF. CDR3 in DNA: TGTGCCAGCAGTTACGGGGGGGACAATCTCTATGGCTACACCTTC.

The CDR3 region has the DNA TGTGCCAGCAGCACAGAACGCGGGGGGATGGGAGAAAAACTGTTTTTT. Amino acid sequence: CASSTERGGMGEKLFF. The chain joins TRBV5-8 to TRBJ1-4; weak D call: TRBD1 (5 bases). Trimming stripped 4 bases from V and 8 bases from J, with 21 bases between. The CDR3 consists of 16 residues. Germline V gene data show CDR1 as SGHTS and CDR2 as YDEGEE.

The genes are TRBV7-9 and TRBJ2-3; 10 positions match TRBD2. Germline CDR1 SEHNR, CDR2 FQNEAQ (reference sequence). This CDR3 is built from 16 residues. V lost 2 bases, J lost 4 bases, and 6 bases stayed unmatched. As DNA, the CDR3 is TGTGCCAGCAGCTTAAGCGGGGGGGCCTGGGCAGATACGCAGTATTTT. Encoded protein: CASSLSGGAWADTQYF.

The chain has TRBV4-1 and TRBJ2-7; 10 bases match TRBD1. The CDR3 runs to 15 residues. Germline values: CDR1 MGHRA, CDR2 YSYEKL. Trimming at V came to 2 bases and at J to 3 bases, leaving 4 bases not matched to a gene. For the CDR3, the DNA is TGCGCCAGCAGCCAAACAGGACAGGGGGACTACGAGCAGTACTTC. Translated: CASSQTGQGDYEQYF.